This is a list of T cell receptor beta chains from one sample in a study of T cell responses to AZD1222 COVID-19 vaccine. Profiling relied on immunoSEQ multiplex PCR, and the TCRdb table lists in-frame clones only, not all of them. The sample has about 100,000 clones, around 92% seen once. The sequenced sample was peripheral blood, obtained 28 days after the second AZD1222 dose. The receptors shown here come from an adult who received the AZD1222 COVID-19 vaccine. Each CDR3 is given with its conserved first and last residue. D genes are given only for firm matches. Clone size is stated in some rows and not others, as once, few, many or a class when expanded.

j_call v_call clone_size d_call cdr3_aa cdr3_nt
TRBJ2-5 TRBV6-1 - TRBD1 CASSEVLGRGRETQYF TGTGCCAGCAGTGAAGTTTTAGGCAGGGGGAGAGAGACCCAGTACTTC
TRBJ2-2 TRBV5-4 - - CASSVAYTGELFF TGTGCCAGCAGCGTTGCATACACCGGGGAGCTGTTTTTT
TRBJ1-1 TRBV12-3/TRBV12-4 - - CASSIEQGTEAFF TGTGCCAGCAGCATTGAGCAGGGTACTGAAGCTTTCTTT
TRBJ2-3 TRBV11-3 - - CASSYSGSTDTQYF TGTGCCAGCAGCTACAGCGGCTCCACAGATACGCAGTATTTT
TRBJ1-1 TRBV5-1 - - CASSSRREVAGGTEAFF TGCGCCAGCAGCTCGCGCAGGGAGGTGGCTGGAGGGACTGAAGCTTTCTTT
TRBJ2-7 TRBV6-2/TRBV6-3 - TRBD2 CASSPGLAGVIGF TGTGCCAGCAGCCCGGGACTAGCGGGAGTAATTGGCTTC
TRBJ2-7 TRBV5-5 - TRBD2 CASSGGDWSSYEQYF TGTGCCAGCAGCGGGGGGGACTGGAGCTCCTACGAGCAGTACTTC
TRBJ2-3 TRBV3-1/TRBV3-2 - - CASSQDRSRGSRGSTQYF TGTGCCAGCAGCCAAGATCGGTCCAGGGGCAGTCGAGGAAGTACGCAGTATTTT
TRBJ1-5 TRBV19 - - CASSIEGLSNQPQHF TGTGCCAGTAGTATCGAGGGCCTTAGCAATCAGCCCCAGCATTTT
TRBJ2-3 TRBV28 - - CASSPQLTDTQYF TGTGCCAGCAGCCCGCAACTAACAGATACGCAGTATTTT
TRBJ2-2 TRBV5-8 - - CASSFDRGTGELFF TGTGCCAGCAGCTTCGACAGAGGCACCGGGGAGCTGTTTTTT
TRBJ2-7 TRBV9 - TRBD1 CASSVDQGAYEQYF TGTGCCAGCAGCGTAGATCAGGGGGCATACGAGCAGTACTTC
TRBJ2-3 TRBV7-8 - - CASSFGHTSTDTQYF TGTGCCAGCAGCTTCGGACACACTAGCACAGATACGCAGTATTTT
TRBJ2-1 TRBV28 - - CASRATPSSNEQFF TGTGCCAGCAGGGCGACTCCATCGAGCAATGAGCAGTTCTTC
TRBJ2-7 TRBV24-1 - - CATRVRLLEVHEQYF TGTGCCACCAGGGTTCGACTCCTGGAAGTTCACGAGCAGTACTTC
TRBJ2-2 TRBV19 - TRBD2 CASKEGLAGGYTGELFF TGTGCCAGTAAAGAGGGACTAGCGGGGGGGTACACCGGGGAGCTGTTTTTT
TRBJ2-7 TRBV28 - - CASSQRKRDSGDYEQYF TGTGCCAGCAGTCAGAGAAAAAGGGATTCTGGGGACTACGAGCAGTACTTC
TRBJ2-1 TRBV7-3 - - CASSSLGSQDNEQFF TGTGCCAGCAGCTCGCTCGGAAGTCAAGACAATGAGCAGTTCTTC
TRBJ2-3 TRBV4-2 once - CASSRSQGLGTDTQYF TGTGCCAGCAGCCGAAGCCAAGGGCTTGGCACAGATACGCAGTATTTT
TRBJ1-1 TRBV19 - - CASSNPGSGGTEAFF TGTGCCAGTAGTAACCCCGGCAGCGGGGGGACCGAAGCTTTCTTT
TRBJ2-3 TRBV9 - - CASSTSFTDTQYF TGTGCCAGCAGCACATCTTTCACAGATACGCAGTATTTT